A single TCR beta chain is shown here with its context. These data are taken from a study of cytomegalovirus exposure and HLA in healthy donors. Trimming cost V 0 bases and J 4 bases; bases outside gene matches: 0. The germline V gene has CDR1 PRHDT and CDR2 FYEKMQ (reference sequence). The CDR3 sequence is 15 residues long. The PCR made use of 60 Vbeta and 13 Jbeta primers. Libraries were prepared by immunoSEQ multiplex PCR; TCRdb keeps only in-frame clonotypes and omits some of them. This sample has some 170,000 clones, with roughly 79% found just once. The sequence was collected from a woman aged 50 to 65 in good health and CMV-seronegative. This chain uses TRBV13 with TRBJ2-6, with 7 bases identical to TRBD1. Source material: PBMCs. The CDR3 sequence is CASSLGRGGANVLTF. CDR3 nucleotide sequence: TGTGCCAGCAGCTTAGGCAGGGGGGGGGCCAACGTCCTGACTTTC. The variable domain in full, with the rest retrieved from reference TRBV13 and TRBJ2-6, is AAGVIQSPRHLIKEKRETATLKCYPIPRHDTVYWYQQGPGQDPQFLISFYEKMQSDKGSIPDRFSAQQFSDYHSELNMSSLELGDSALYFCASSLGRGGANVLTFGAGSRLTVL.